Following are 27 T cell receptor beta chains from one sample sequenced in a study of cytomegalovirus exposure and HLA in healthy donors (TCRdb year 2017). Libraries were constructed by the immunoSEQ multiplex PCR assay. For the multiplex PCR, a mixture combining 60 forward primers for TCR Vbeta segments and 13 reverse primers for TCR Jbeta segments was used. TCRdb obtained this table from immuneACCESS and retained in-frame rearrangements with V and J assigned. These tables miss some clones; where compared with another copy, unresolved V genes account for less than half of the shortfall, and the remainder is unexplained. This sample gives more than 100,000 clones in total; roughly 71% of them show up just once. In total, the top ten clones hold 1.1% to 1.5% of the sample. Sequencing was carried out using PBMCs. The source of these receptors is a woman aged 40 to 50 in good health and CMV-seronegative.

The chain recombines TRBV7-8 with TRBJ1-1; TRBD1 aligns across 8 bases. The germline CDR1 and CDR2 sequences are SGHVS and FQNEAQ. After removal of 2 bases from V and 1 base from J, the junction contained 3 bases not matched to a gene. The CDR3 covers 15 residues. The CDR3 DNA reads TGTGCCAGCAGCTTACAGGGGGCCTGGAACACTGAAGCTTTCTTT. Residues: CASSLQGAWNTEAFF.

J is TRBJ1-4 and V is TRBV4-3, with D perhaps TRBD1 (6 bases). The germline V and J ends were trimmed by 1 base and 5 bases, with 11 bases remaining between them. The CDR3 contains 15 residues. Germline V gene lookup returns CDR1 LGHNA and CDR2 YSLEER. The CDR3 nucleotides read TGCGCCAGCAGCCAAGTCCGCGACAGGAATGAAAAACTGTTTTTT. It encodes CASSQVRDRNEKLFF.

DNA of the CDR3: TGTGCCATCAGTGAGTCTGGCCAGGGATCCCCGGGGGTACGTTACAATGAGCAGTTCTTC. Protein product: CAISESGQGSPGVRYNEQFF. The chain employs TRBV10-3 and TRBJ2-1; possibly TRBD2 for D (6 bases). This CDR3 comprises 20 residues. V was pared by 0 bases and J by 4 bases, with 25 bases between. Germline V gene data show CDR1 as ENHRY and CDR2 as SYGVKD.

This sequence joins TRBV5-8 and TRBJ2-1, with 7 nucleotides matching TRBD1. Unmatched junction bases numbered 7, after V lost 3 bases and J lost 4 bases. This CDR3 is 15 amino acids long. Germline CDR1 reads SGHTS; CDR2 reads YDEGEE. This chain's CDR3 is CASSSGTARYNEQFF. CDR3 nucleotides: TGTGCCAGCAGCTCCGGGACAGCCCGGTACAATGAGCAGTTCTTC.

The chain has TRBV4-3 and TRBJ2-5; weak D call: TRBD1 (6 bases). Germline CDR1 and CDR2: LGHNA and YSLEER. Trimming shortened V by 2 bases and J by 0 bases, and 10 bases separated the two germline ends. The CDR3 has 15 amino acids. The CDR3 DNA follows: TGCGCCAGCAGCCAACAAACAGGGAACCAAGAGACCCAGTACTTC. Its translation: CASSQQTGNQETQYF.

There are a few counts of this clone. The genes are TRBV29-1 and TRBJ1-1; D may be TRBD1 (5 bases). This CDR3 region has 13 residues. V lost 6 bases, J lost 8 bases, and 19 bases lay in between. Germline CDR1 and CDR2: SQVTM and ANQGSEA. The CDR3 nucleotides are TGCAGCGTCCCCCGAGGCAGGGCTGAAGAAGCTTTCTTT. Protein sequence: CSVPRGRAEEAFF. The full variable domain, rest sourced from reference TRBV29-1 and TRBJ1-1, is SAVISQKPSRDICQRGTSLTIQCQVDSQVTMMFWYRQQPGQSLTLIATANQGSEATYESGFVIDKFPISRPNLTFSTLTVSNMSPEDSSIYLCSVPRGRAEEAFFGQGTRLTVV.

The chain links TRBV29-1 to TRBJ1-1, with 9 bases matching TRBD1. CDR1 and CDR2 (germline): SQVTM, ANQGSEA. J was trimmed by 4 bases and V by 7 bases; bases with no gene match: 10. The CDR3 extends over 14 amino acids. As DNA, the CDR3 is TGCAGCGCTGGGACAGGGTCTCTGGGCACTGAAGCTTTCTTT. This codes for CSAGTGSLGTEAFF.

The chain joins TRBV5-1 to TRBJ1-2; the D is unclear. The ends were cut back, 2 bases at V and 1 base at J, with 9 bases in the middle. The CDR3 extends over 14 amino acids. From germline, CDR1 is SGHRS and CDR2 YFSETQ. CDR3 sequence: CASSFGDRNYGYTF. CDR3 coding DNA: TGCGCCAGCAGCTTCGGAGACCGTAACTATGGCTACACCTTC.

This chain uses TRBV6-1 with TRBJ1-1; D gene uncertain. Germline V gene sequence: CDR1 MNHNS, CDR2 SASEGT. Between the trimmed V and J ends, which lost 7 bases and 0 bases, there was a span of 12 bases. This CDR3 has 14 residues. The CDR3 region is CASTEQPMNTEAFF. The CDR3 DNA follows: TGTGCCAGCACGGAACAGCCCATGAACACTGAAGCTTTCTTT.

This clone was observed a handful of times. V gene TRBV27 combines with J gene TRBJ2-1, with TRBD2 matching 8 bases. The CDR3 covers 17 residues. The V gene's germline CDR1 is MNHEY and CDR2 SMNVEV (reference sequence). V trimming: 5 bases; J trimming: 7 bases; junction bases outside the gene matches: 16. CDR3 amino acids: CASSPYVAAGGTNEQFF. The CDR3 nucleotides are TGTGCCAGCAGTCCCTACGTAGCGGCGGGGGGTACGAATGAGCAGTTCTTC.

This clone was counted a few times. The chain uses TRBV10-3 and TRBJ2-2; tentatively, D is TRBD2 (6 bases). From germline, CDR1 is ENHRY and CDR2 SYGVKD. Trimming left V 6 bases short and J 3 bases short, with 11 bases between. The CDR3 totals 14 residues. The CDR3 spells CAIRDGSYTGELFF. DNA for the CDR3: TGTGCCATCAGGGACGGGAGTTACACCGGGGAGCTGTTTTTT.

This clone was seen just once. The same CDR3 arises from other DNA sequences in this sample as well. CDR3 nucleotides: TGTGCCAGCAGAGAGACAGGGGGCGGGACTGAAGCTTTCTTT. It yields the protein CASRETGGGTEAFF. The V and J genes are TRBV28 and TRBJ1-1, with 10 bases lining up with TRBD1. Looked up from germline, CDR1 is MDHEN and CDR2 is SYDVKM. J gave up 5 bases and V 6 bases, and 6 bases lay outside the gene matches. The CDR3 is 14 amino acids.

The rearrangement joins TRBV27 to TRBJ1-4; no firm D call. The CDR3 has 13 amino acids. Trimming took off 2 bases at V and 10 bases at J, with 11 bases between the two ends. The germline CDR1 and CDR2 sequences are MNHEY and SMNVEV (reference sequence). CDR3 nucleotide sequence: TGTGCCAGCAGTTTAGAACCCGAGGGAAAACTGTTTTTT. It encodes CASSLEPEGKLFF.

The chain recombines TRBV9 with TRBJ2-1; 9 bases are shared with TRBD1. From germline, CDR1 is SGDLS and CDR2 YYNGEE. V gave up 3 bases and J gave up 6 bases; unmatched junction bases: 13. The CDR3 totals 17 residues. CDR3 protein: CASSGELSGTGFNEQFF. The CDR3 DNA follows: TGTGCCAGCAGCGGGGAACTGTCCGGGACAGGGTTCAATGAGCAGTTCTTC.

The chain employs TRBV30 and TRBJ2-2; D unresolved. Germline lookup yields CDR1 GTSNPN and CDR2 SVGIG (reference sequence). The CDR3 spans 14 residues. V was pared by 4 bases and J by 0 bases, with 9 bases between. CDR3 sequence: CAWTADTNTGELFF. For the CDR3, the DNA is TGTGCCTGGACCGCGGATACGAACACCGGGGAGCTGTTTTTT.

The gene calls are TRBV6-5 and TRBJ1-1; TRBD1 might be the D (5 bases). Germline V gives CDR1 MNHEY, CDR2 SVGAGI. The CDR3 sequence is 13 residues long. V shed 8 bases and J shed 4 bases, with 14 bases lying between them. CDR3 protein: CASGLGGGTEAFF. CDR3 DNA sequence: TGTGCCAGCGGATTGGGGGGTGGCACTGAAGCTTTCTTT.

The CDR3 loop reads CASSPQGVAYEQYF. The CDR3 DNA follows: TGTGCCAGCTCACCGCAAGGGGTTGCCTACGAGCAGTACTTC. This chain uses TRBV18 with TRBJ2-7; TRBD1 is a possible D gene (5 bases). Trimming cost V 3 bases and J 2 bases, with 11 bases left between them. The CDR3 runs to 14 residues. Per the germline V gene, CDR1 is KGHSH and CDR2 is LQKENI.

This chain uses TRBV10-3 with TRBJ2-5, with no clear D. V was trimmed by 0 bases and J by 8 bases, leaving 7 bases between them. CDR3 size: 12 residues. CDR1 ENHRY and CDR2 SYGVKD come from the germline V gene. The DNA for the CDR3 is TGTGCCATCAGTGAGTCCGAGAGAACCCAGTACTTC. Encoded protein: CAISESERTQYF.

V and J are TRBV28 and TRBJ1-2; TRBD1 is a possible D gene (5 bases). CDR3 size: 14 residues. The germline V gene encodes CDR1 MDHEN and CDR2 SYDVKM. Trimming left V 6 bases short and J 4 bases short, with 15 bases between. CDR3 region: CASRSTVTLYGYTF. The CDR3 region has the DNA TGTGCCAGCAGGTCGACAGTAACCCTCTATGGCTACACCTTC.

The gene calls are TRBV11-2 and TRBJ2-7; weak D call: TRBD2 (6 bases). Germline V gives CDR1 SGHAT, CDR2 FQNNGV. V dropped 3 bases and J dropped 1 base, with 13 bases sitting between them. The length of the CDR3 is 15 residues. This CDR3 is CASSLWGVRSYEQYF. The CDR3 DNA reads as TGTGCCAGCAGCTTGTGGGGGGTACGATCCTACGAGCAGTACTTC.

The genes are TRBV15 and TRBJ1-1; TRBD1 aligns across 10 bases. The germline V gene has CDR1 LNHNV and CDR2 YYDKDF (reference sequence). This CDR3 is built from 15 residues. The CDR3 spells CVTRDRGPMNTEAFF. The CDR3 DNA follows: TGTGTTACCCGGGACAGGGGTCCGATGAACACTGAAGCTTTCTTT.

V gene TRBV6-5 combines with J gene TRBJ1-2, with TRBD1 matching 7 bases. With 9 bases clipped from V and 7 bases from J, the junction kept 14 bases outside the gene matches. The CDR3 is made up of 14 amino acids. CDR1 is MNHEY, CDR2 SVGAGI, per germline. The CDR3 nucleotides are TGTGCCAGTTCCCAGGGAGGCCAGGGGGGTGGCTACACCTTC. Translation: CASSQGGQGGGYTF.

The chain combines TRBV25-1 with TRBJ1-4; 7 positions match TRBD1. CDR3 length: 15 amino acids. Germline values: CDR1 MGHDK, CDR2 SYGVNS. Trimming at V came to 8 bases and at J to 4 bases, leaving 10 bases not matched to a gene. The CDR3 coding sequence is TGTGCCAGCGGGAGCGTCGGGACAGATAATGAAAAACTGTTTTTT. Its protein is CASGSVGTDNEKLFF.

The chain recombines TRBV6-5 with TRBJ1-2, with a possible D match to TRBD1 (5 bases). Germline CDR1 reads MNHEY; CDR2 reads SVGAGI. This CDR3 spans 13 amino acids. Trimming took off 6 bases at V and 1 base at J, with 9 bases between the two ends. The CDR3 region is CASRRGGNYGYTF. CDR3 DNA sequence: TGTGCCAGCAGGCGGGGGGGTAACTATGGCTACACCTTC.

The rearrangement uses TRBV4-2 and TRBJ2-1, with a weak D call TRBD2 (6 bases). V was clipped by 0 bases and J by 7 bases, with 16 bases between them. Germline CDR1 and CDR2: LGHNA and YNFKEQ. This CDR3 has 16 residues. CDR3 nucleotides: TGTGCCAGCAGCCAAGATTTAGGTCAGGGAGGAAATGAGCAGTTCTTC. Its protein is CASSQDLGQGGNEQFF.

The chain carries TRBV29-1 and TRBJ1-1; tentative D call: TRBD1 (5 bases). The CDR3 has 18 residues. Deletions cut 3 bases from V and 0 bases from J, with 23 bases between. Germline V gene sequence: CDR1 SQVTM, CDR2 ANQGSEA. The CDR3 loop is CSVESAGWRGGMNTEAFF. CDR3 in DNA: TGCAGCGTTGAGTCGGCAGGGTGGCGAGGTGGGATGAACACTGAAGCTTTCTTT.

V usage is TRBV14 and J usage is TRBJ1-6; D might be TRBD1 (6 bases). The CDR3 covers 14 residues. The germline V gene has CDR1 SGHDN and CDR2 FVKESK. V dropped 1 base and J dropped 7 bases, with 8 bases sitting between them. The CDR3 reads CASSQGTANSPLHF. The CDR3 nucleotides read TGTGCCAGCAGCCAAGGGACAGCAAATTCACCCCTCCACTTT.